The 24 T cell receptor beta chains reported below all come from one sample, sequenced in a study of blood T cell repertoires in COVID-19. Measured with immunoSEQ multiplex PCR; TCRdb has only the in-frame clones, and not every one. The table has over 250,000 clones, around 90% seen once. Sequenced sample: PBMCs or T cells enriched from blood (not recorded which). Receptor source: a woman in her twenties or thirties who had recovered from COVID-19.

V usage is TRBV2 and J usage is TRBJ1-6; D remains unclear. V gave up 8 bases and J gave up 6 bases, with 14 bases separating them. The CDR3 contains 14 residues. The germline V gene has CDR1 SNHLY and CDR2 FYNNEI. The CDR3 sequence: CASARADINSPLHF. Written as DNA, the CDR3 is TGTGCCAGCGCGCGGGCTGACATTAATTCACCCCTCCACTTT.

This chain joins TRBV19 and TRBJ2-2, with 11 bases lining up with TRBD1. This CDR3 comprises 16 residues. V gave up 3 bases and J gave up 6 bases; unmatched junction bases: 6. CDR1 LNHDA and CDR2 SQIVND come from the germline V gene (reference sequence). This CDR3 reads CASSIGDRGRAGELFF. The DNA of the CDR3 is TGTGCCAGTAGTATTGGGGACAGGGGGAGAGCCGGGGAGCTGTTTTTT.

The chain couples TRBV29-1 to TRBJ1-1, with 8 bases fitting TRBD1. Germline CDR1 reads SQVTM; CDR2 reads ANQGSEA. With 3 bases clipped from V and 5 bases from J, the junction kept 8 bases outside the gene matches. The CDR3 covers 14 residues. The CDR3 nucleotides are TGCAGCGTTGAGGGACACAGGGGGGGTACTGAAGCTTTCTTT. It specifies CSVEGHRGGTEAFF.

The chain carries TRBV11-2 and TRBJ2-1; D might be TRBD1 (5 bases). This CDR3 is built from 18 residues. The V gene's germline CDR1 is SGHAT and CDR2 FQNNGV. Trimming cost V 2 bases and J 7 bases, with 24 bases left between them. The CDR3 is CASSLNGWRTSARNEQFF. CDR3 coding DNA: TGTGCCAGCAGCTTAAACGGTTGGCGGACATCAGCCCGAAATGAGCAGTTCTTC.

The chain links TRBV21-1 to TRBJ2-7; TRBD1 reflects the table's D call only, with no check against the DNA. TRBV21-1 is a pseudogene locus. The CDR3 sequence is 15 residues long. The CDR3, as DNA: TGTGCCAGCAGCAAAGGGGGCAGACAAACCTACGAGCAGTACTTC. It translates to CASSKGGRQTYEQYF.

V is TRBV9 and J is TRBJ1-5, with 7 bases aligning to TRBD1. Germline CDR1 and CDR2: SGDLS and YYNGEE. CDR3 length equals 14 residues. With 0 bases clipped from V and 6 bases from J, the junction kept 3 bases outside the gene matches. CDR3 protein: CASSVGRGLQPQHF. The CDR3, as DNA: TGTGCCAGCAGCGTAGGAAGGGGGCTTCAGCCCCAGCATTTT.

The V call is TRBV3-1 (or the pseudogene TRBV3-2), the J call TRBJ2-7, with D hard to call. Trimming shortened V by 1 base and J by 3 bases, and 4 bases separated the two germline ends. The CDR3 has 12 residues. The V gene's germline CDR1 is LGHDT and CDR2 YNNKEL (reference sequence). CDR3 region: CASSQVHYEQYF. In nucleotides, the CDR3 is TGTGCCAGCAGCCAAGTTCACTACGAGCAGTACTTC.

Comments on this clone: A junction boundary mismatches the germline segment, possibly from a read error. V is TRBV7-7 and J is TRBJ2-1; TRBD2 matches 9 bases. The CDR3 consists of 16 residues. CDR1 is SSHAT, CDR2 FNYEAQ, per germline (reference sequence). The CDR3 protein is CASSLELAGAYNEQFF. The CDR3 bases are TGTGCTAGCAGCTTAGAACTAGCGGGTGCGTACAATGAGCAGTTCTTC.

The chain has TRBV5-4 and TRBJ2-1, with TRBD1 matching 7 bases. CDR1 and CDR2 (germline): SGHNT, YYREEE (reference sequence). This CDR3 region has 15 residues. V gave up 5 bases and J gave up 2 bases; unmatched junction bases: 7. CDR3 residues: CASSSGQVPYNEQFF. The CDR3 DNA is TGTGCCAGCAGTTCAGGACAGGTGCCCTACAATGAGCAGTTCTTC.

The rearrangement uses TRBV3-1 (or the pseudogene TRBV3-2) and TRBJ1-2, with 9 bases lining up with TRBD1. V was pared by 1 base and J by 3 bases, with 9 bases of the junction left unmatched. Germline CDR1 LGHDT, CDR2 YNNKEL (reference sequence). The CDR3 spans 17 residues. The CDR3 DNA reads as TGTGCCAGCAGCCAAGGGGACAGGGTCCTCTCCCACTATGGCTACACCTTC. Amino acid sequence: CASSQGDRVLSHYGYTF.

The chain employs TRBV7-2 and TRBJ1-5; D is possibly TRBD1 (6 bases). V gave up 5 bases and J gave up 0 bases, with 11 bases separating them. This CDR3 has 15 amino acids. Looked up from germline, CDR1 is SGHTA and CDR2 is FQGNSA. CDR3 residues: CASSQYRDSNQPQHF. The CDR3 DNA sequence: TGTGCCAGCAGCCAGTACAGGGATAGCAATCAGCCCCAGCATTTT.

V gene TRBV19 combines with J gene TRBJ2-1; 9 positions match TRBD2. Unmatched junction bases numbered 9, after V lost 9 bases and J lost 3 bases. Per germline, CDR1 LNHDA and CDR2 SQIVND (reference sequence). The CDR3 extends over 15 amino acids. For the CDR3, the DNA is TGTGCCAGCCTGACTAGCGGAGAGGGCTACAATGAGCAGTTCTTC. It is translated as CASLTSGEGYNEQFF.

The sample holds many counts of this clone. The rearrangement links TRBV27 to TRBJ2-7, with 7 bases fitting TRBD2. This CDR3 has 16 amino acids. V trimming: 1 base; J trimming: 2 bases; junction bases outside the gene matches: 8. Germline V gives CDR1 MNHEY, CDR2 SMNVEV (reference sequence). Here the CDR3 DNA reads TGTGCCAGCAGTTTATATGTGGGAGGGCCCCCCTACGAGCAGTACTTC. Translation: CASSLYVGGPPYEQYF.

The J gene is TRBJ2-5, the V gene TRBV4-3; 10 bases match TRBD2. This CDR3 is 14 amino acids long. Trimming cost V 1 base and J 4 bases; bases outside gene matches: 0. CDR1 and CDR2 from the germline V gene are LGHNA and YSLEER. CDR3 amino acids: CASSQGTSGETQYF. DNA for the CDR3: TGCGCCAGCAGCCAAGGGACTAGCGGAGAGACCCAGTACTTC.

The rearrangement links TRBV5-1 to TRBJ1-1; 7 positions match TRBD1. The length of the CDR3 is 14 residues. Looked up from germline, CDR1 is SGHRS and CDR2 is YFSETQ. V trimming: 4 bases; J trimming: 4 bases; junction bases outside the gene matches: 7. In nucleotides, the CDR3 is TGCGCCAGCAGCGGAAACAGGGGTGGCACTGAAGCTTTCTTT. The encoded protein is CASSGNRGGTEAFF.

This chain uses TRBV4-1 with TRBJ1-5, with D possibly matching TRBD1 (6 bases). V lost 0 bases to trimming and J lost 6 bases, with 9 bases between them. Germline V gene lookup returns CDR1 MGHRA and CDR2 YSYEKL. CDR3 size: 14 residues. CDR3 nucleotide sequence: TGCGCCAGCAGCCAAGACAGGGGTACTCAGCCCCAGCATTTT. Protein product: CASSQDRGTQPQHF.

The CDR3 here is CASSSVDRVYGYTF. The CDR3 bases are TGTGCCAGCAGCTCCGTCGACAGGGTGTATGGCTACACCTTC. The genes are TRBV13 and TRBJ1-2; 7 bases map to TRBD1. J lost 5 bases, V lost 4 bases, and 7 bases had no gene match. The CDR3 spans 14 residues. The germline gives CDR1 PRHDT, CDR2 FYEKMQ (reference sequence).

For the CDR3, the DNA is TGTGCCAGCAGCCCGGGGGGGTATGATGAGCAGTTCTTC. Its translation: CASSPGGYDEQFF. The V gene is TRBV5-4, the J gene TRBJ2-1; 8 nucleotides line up with TRBD2. Looked up from germline, CDR1 is SGHNT and CDR2 is YYREEE (reference sequence). V lost 4 bases to trimming and J lost 8 bases; unmatched junction nucleotides: 5. The CDR3 runs to 13 residues.

The chain recombines TRBV9 with TRBJ2-7; D possibly corresponds to TRBD1 (6 bases). Looked up from germline, CDR1 is SGDLS and CDR2 is YYNGEE. Trimming took off 0 bases at V and 1 base at J, with 17 bases between the two ends. The CDR3 has 17 residues. The CDR3 nucleotides are TGTGCCAGCAGCGTAGATGGCGTGACAGGAACGTCCTACGAGCAGTACTTC. Encoded protein: CASSVDGVTGTSYEQYF.

V and J are TRBV3-1 (or the pseudogene TRBV3-2) and TRBJ2-2, with a possible D match to TRBD2 (7 bases). Germline values: CDR1 LGHDT, CDR2 YNNKEL (reference sequence). With 0 bases removed from V and 3 bases from J, the gap between germline ends came to 14 bases. The CDR3 length is 17 residues. The CDR3 nucleotides are TGTGCCAGCAGCCAAGATCCAACGGGGGGCCACACCGGGGAGCTGTTTTTT. Its translation: CASSQDPTGGHTGELFF.

This rearrangement joins TRBV7-9 to TRBJ2-5, with D perhaps matching TRBD1 (7 bases). CDR3 length: 16 amino acids. Trimming pared 5 bases from V and 3 bases from J, leaving 19 bases between. Germline CDR1 is SEHNR and CDR2 is FQNEAQ (reference sequence). The CDR3: CASSDSGGGAKETQYF. As DNA, the CDR3 is TGTGCCAGCAGCGATAGTGGAGGGGGCGCGAAAGAGACCCAGTACTTC.

The table lists this clone with a few counts. V is TRBV9 and J is TRBJ1-5; 7 bases are a match to TRBD1. Germline V gene lookup returns CDR1 SGDLS and CDR2 YYNGEE. Trimming at V came to 3 bases and at J to 9 bases, leaving 9 bases not matched to a gene. This CDR3 contains 14 residues. The CDR3, as DNA: TGTGCCAGCAGCGCCGACGGACAGGTTACGCCCCAGCATTTT. Protein: CASSADGQVTPQHF. Full variable domain (missing parts from reference TRBV9 and TRBJ1-5): DSGVTQTPKHLITATGQRVTLRCSPRSGDLSVYWYQQSLDQGLQFLIQYYNGEERAKGNILERFSAQQFPDLHSELNLSSLELGDSALYFCASSADGQVTPQHFGDGTRLSIL.

The chain joins TRBV19 to TRBJ2-7; 10 nucleotides match TRBD2. The CDR3 sequence is 15 residues long. The germline V gene has CDR1 LNHDA and CDR2 SQIVND (reference sequence). With 5 bases clipped from V and 9 bases from J, the junction kept 13 bases outside the gene matches. The CDR3 sequence is CASSSQTSGIEGQYF. CDR3 DNA sequence: TGTGCCAGTAGTTCTCAAACTAGCGGGATCGAGGGGCAGTACTTC.

The rearrangement joins TRBV2 to TRBJ2-3, with 12 positions matching TRBD1. CDR1 is SNHLY, CDR2 FYNNEI, per germline. The CDR3 sequence is 16 residues long. J gave up 5 bases and V 2 bases, and 5 bases lay outside the gene matches. As DNA, the CDR3 is TGTGCCAGCAGTGAATGGGGACAGGGGGCGGGAGATACGCAGTATTTT. Translated: CASSEWGQGAGDTQYF.